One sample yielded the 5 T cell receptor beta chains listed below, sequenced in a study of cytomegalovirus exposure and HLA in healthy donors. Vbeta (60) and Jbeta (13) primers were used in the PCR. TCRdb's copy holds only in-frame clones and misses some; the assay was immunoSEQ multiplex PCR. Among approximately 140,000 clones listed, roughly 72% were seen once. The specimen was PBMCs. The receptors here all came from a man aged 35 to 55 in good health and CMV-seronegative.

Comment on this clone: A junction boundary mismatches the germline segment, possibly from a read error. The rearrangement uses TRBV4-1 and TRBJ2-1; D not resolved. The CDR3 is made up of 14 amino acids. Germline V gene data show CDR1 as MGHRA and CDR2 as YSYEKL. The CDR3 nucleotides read TGTGCCAGCAGCCAAGAACTGGCCTACAATGAGCAGTTCTTC. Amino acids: CASSQELAYNEQFF.

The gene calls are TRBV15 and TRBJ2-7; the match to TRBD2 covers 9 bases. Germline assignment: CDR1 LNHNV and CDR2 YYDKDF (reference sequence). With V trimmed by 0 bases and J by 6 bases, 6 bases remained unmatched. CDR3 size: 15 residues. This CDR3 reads CATSRDRLAGTEQYF. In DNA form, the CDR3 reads TGTGCCACCAGCAGAGATAGGCTAGCGGGAACCGAGCAGTACTTC.

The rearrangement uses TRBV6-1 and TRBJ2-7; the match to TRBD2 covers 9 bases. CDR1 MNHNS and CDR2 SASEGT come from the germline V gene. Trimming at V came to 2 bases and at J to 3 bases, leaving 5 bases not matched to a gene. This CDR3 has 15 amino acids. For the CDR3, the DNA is TGTGCCAGCAGTGAATCCGGTAGCGGGAGCTACGAGCAGTACTTC. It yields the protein CASSESGSGSYEQYF.

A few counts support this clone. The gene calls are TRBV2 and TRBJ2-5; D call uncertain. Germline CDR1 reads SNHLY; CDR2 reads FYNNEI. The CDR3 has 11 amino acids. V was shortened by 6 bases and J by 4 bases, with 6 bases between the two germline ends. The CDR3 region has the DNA TGTGCCAGCAGCCCTCGAGAGACCCAGTACTTC. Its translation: CASSPRETQYF.

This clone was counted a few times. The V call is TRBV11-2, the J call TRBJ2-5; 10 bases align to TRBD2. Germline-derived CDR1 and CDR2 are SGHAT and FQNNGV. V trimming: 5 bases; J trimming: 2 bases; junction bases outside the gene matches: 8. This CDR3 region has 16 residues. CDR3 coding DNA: TGTGCCAGCAGCCTCCAAAGGACTAGCGGACAAGAGACCCAGTACTTC. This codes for CASSLQRTSGQETQYF.